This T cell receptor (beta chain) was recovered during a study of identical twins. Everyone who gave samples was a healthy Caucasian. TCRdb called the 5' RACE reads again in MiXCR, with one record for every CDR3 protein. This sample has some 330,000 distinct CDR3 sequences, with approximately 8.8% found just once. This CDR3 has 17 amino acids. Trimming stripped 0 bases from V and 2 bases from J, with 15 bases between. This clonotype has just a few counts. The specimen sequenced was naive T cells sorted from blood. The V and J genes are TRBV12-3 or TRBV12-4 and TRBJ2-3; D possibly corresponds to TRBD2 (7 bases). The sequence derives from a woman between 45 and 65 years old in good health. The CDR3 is CASSLAGGGHHTDTQYF. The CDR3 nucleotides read TGTGCCAGCAGTTTAGCAGGCGGGGGCCATCACACAGATACGCAGTATTTT.